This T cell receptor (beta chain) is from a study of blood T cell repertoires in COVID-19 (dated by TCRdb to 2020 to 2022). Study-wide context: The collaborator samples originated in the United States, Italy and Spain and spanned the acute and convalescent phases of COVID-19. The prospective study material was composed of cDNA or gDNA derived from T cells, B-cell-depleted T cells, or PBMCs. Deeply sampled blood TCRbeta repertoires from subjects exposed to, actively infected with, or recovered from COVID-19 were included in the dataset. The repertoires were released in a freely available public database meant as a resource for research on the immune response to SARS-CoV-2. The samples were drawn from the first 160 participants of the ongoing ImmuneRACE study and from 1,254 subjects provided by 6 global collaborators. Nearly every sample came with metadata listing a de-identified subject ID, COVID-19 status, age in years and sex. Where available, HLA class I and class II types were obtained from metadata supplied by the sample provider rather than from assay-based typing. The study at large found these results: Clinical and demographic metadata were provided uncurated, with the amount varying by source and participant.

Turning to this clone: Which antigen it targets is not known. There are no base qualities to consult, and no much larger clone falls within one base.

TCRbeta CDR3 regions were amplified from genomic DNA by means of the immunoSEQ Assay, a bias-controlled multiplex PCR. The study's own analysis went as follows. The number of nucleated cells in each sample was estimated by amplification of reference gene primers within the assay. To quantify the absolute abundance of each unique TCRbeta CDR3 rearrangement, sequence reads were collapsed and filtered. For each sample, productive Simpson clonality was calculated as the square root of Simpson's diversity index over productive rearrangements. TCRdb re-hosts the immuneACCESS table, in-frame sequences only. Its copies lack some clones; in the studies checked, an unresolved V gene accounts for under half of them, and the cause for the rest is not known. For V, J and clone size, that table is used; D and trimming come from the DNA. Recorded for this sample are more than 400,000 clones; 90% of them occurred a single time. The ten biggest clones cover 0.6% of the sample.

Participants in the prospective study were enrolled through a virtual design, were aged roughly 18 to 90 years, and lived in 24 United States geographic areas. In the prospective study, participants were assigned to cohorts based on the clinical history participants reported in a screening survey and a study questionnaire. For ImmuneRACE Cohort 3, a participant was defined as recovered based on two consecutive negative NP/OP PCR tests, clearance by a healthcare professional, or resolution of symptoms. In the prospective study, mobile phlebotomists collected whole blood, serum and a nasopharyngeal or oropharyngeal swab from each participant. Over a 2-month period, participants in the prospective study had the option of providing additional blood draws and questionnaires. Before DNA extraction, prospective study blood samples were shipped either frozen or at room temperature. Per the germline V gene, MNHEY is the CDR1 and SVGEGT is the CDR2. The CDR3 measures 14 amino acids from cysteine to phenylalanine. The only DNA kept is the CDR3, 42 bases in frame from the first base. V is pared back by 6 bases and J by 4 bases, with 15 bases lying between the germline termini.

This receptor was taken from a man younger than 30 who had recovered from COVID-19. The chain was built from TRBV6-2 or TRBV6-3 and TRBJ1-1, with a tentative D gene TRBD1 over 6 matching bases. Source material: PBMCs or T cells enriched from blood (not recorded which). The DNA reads TGTGCCAGCAGCAGCGGACAGCCGGGCACTGAAGCTTTCTTT. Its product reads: CASSSGQPGTEAFF.